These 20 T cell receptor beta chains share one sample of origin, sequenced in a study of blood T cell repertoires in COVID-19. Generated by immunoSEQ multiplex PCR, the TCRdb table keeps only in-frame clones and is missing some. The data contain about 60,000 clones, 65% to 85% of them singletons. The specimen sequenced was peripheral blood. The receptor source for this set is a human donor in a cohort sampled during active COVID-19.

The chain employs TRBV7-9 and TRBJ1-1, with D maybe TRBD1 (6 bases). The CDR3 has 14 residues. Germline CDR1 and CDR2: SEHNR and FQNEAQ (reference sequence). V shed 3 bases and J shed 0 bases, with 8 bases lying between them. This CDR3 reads CASSFRGMNTEAFF. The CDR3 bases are TGTGCCAGCAGCTTTAGGGGGATGAACACTGAAGCTTTCTTT. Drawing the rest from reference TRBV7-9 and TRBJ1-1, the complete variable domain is DTGVSQNPRHKITKRGQNVTFRCDPISEHNRLYWYRQTLGQGPEFLTYFQNEAQLEKSRLLSDRFSAERPKGSFSTLEIQRTEQGDSAMYLCASSFRGMNTEAFFGQGTRLTVV.

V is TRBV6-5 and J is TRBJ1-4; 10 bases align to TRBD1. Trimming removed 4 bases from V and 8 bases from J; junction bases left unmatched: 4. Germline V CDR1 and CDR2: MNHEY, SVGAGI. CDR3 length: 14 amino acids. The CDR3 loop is CASSWDRGMEKLFF. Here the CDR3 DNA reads TGTGCCAGCAGTTGGGACAGGGGTATGGAAAAACTGTTTTTT.

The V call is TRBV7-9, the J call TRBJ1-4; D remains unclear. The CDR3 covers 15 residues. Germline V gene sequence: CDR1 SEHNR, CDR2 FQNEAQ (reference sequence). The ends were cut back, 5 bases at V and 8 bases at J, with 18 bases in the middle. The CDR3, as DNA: TGTGCCAGCAGCCCCCGTGCGGGCTTTGGGGAAAAACTGTTTTTT. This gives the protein CASSPRAGFGEKLFF.

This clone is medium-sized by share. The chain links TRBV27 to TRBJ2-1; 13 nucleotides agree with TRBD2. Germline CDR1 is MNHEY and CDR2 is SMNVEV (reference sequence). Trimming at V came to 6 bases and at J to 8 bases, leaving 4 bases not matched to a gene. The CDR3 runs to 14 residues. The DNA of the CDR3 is TGTGCCAGCAGGCGACTAGCGGGAGGCGATGAGCAGTTCTTC. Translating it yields CASRRLAGGDEQFF.

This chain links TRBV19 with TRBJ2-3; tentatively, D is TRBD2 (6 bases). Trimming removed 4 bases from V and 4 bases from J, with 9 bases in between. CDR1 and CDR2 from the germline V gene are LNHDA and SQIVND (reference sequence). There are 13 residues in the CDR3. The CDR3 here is CASSTAGSDTQYF. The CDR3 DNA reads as TGTGCCAGTAGTACGGCGGGGTCAGATACGCAGTATTTT.

CDR3 sequence reads: CASSPLPGLAEAFF. CDR3 nucleotide sequence: TGTGCCAGCTCACCATTGCCAGGGCTGGCTGAAGCTTTCTTT. The gene calls are TRBV18 and TRBJ1-1, with D possibly being TRBD1 (5 bases). Germline V gene lookup returns CDR1 KGHSH and CDR2 LQKENI. Trimming cost V 2 bases and J 6 bases, with 13 bases left between them. The CDR3 contains 14 residues.

The CDR3 sequence is CASSLRQGAEAFF. The CDR3 DNA follows: TGTGCCAGCAGCCTTAGACAGGGGGCTGAAGCTTTCTTT. This sequence joins TRBV27 and TRBJ1-1, with 9 bases identical to TRBD1. V shed 6 bases, J shed 6 bases, and the junction held 5 bases outside the gene matches. Germline V gene lookup returns CDR1 MNHEY and CDR2 SMNVEV (reference sequence). The CDR3 is 13 amino acids.

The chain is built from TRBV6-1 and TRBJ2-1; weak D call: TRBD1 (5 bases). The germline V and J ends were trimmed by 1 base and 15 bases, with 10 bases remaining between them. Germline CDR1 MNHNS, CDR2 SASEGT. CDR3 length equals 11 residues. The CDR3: CASSEDHQGFF. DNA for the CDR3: TGTGCCAGCAGTGAAGACCACCAGGGGTTCTTC.

DNA for the CDR3: TGTGCCAGCAGCACACTAGTGAACACCGGGGAGCTGTTTTTT. Residues: CASSTLVNTGELFF. V usage is TRBV9 and J usage is TRBJ2-2; weak D call: TRBD2 (5 bases). This CDR3 spans 14 amino acids. Germline CDR1 and CDR2: SGDLS and YYNGEE. The V end lost 4 bases, the J end lost 1 base, and 8 bases lay between the germline ends.

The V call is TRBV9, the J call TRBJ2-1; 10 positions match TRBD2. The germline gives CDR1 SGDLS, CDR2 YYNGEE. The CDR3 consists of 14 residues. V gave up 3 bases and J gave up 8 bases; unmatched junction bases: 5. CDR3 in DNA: TGTGCCAGCAGCGGAGCGGGAGGGAGCGATGAGCAGTTCTTC. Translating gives CASSGAGGSDEQFF.

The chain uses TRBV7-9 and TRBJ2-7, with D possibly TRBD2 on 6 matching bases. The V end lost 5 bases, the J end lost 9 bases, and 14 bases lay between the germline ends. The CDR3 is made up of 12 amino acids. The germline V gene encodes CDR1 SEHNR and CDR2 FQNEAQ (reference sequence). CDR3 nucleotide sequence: TGTGCCAGCAGCCTCGGGACTCCCTGGCAGTACTTC. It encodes CASSLGTPWQYF.

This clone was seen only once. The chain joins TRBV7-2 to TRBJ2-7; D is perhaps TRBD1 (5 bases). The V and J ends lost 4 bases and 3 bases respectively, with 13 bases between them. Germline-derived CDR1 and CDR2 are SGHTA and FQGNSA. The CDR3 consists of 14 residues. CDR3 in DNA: TGTGCCAGCAGCTCAGCTGGACAACACTACGAGCAGTACTTC. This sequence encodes CASSSAGQHYEQYF.

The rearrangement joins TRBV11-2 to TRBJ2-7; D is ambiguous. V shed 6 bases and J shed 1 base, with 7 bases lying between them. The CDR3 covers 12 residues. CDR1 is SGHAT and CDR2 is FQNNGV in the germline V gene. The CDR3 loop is CASSLISYEQYF. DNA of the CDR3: TGTGCCAGCAGTTTAATATCCTACGAGCAGTACTTC.

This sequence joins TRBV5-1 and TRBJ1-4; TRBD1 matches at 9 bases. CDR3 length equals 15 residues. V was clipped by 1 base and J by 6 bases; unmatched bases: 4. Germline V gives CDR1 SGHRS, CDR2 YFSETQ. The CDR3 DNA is TGCGCCAGCAGCTTGTCCGGGACAGGGTATGAAAAACTGTTTTTT. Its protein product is CASSLSGTGYEKLFF.

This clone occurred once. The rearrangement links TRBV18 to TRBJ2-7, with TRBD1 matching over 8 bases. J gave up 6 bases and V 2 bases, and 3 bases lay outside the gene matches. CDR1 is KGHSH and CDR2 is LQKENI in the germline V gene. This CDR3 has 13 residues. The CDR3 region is CASSPWTGSEQYF. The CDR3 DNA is TGTGCCAGCTCACCATGGACAGGGTCCGAGCAGTACTTC.

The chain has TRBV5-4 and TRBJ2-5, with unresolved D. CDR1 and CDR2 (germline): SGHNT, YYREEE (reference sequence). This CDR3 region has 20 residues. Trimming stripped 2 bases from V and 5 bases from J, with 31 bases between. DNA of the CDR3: TGTGCCAGCAGCTTTCAATTCGGTCGCGGTCGGTCTCTCAACGGGGAGACCCAGTACTTC. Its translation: CASSFQFGRGRSLNGETQYF.

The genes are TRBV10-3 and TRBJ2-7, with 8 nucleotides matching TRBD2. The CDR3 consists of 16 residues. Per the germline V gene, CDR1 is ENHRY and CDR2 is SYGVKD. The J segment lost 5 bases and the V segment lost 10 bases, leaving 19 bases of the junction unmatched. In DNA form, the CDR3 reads TGTGCCACCGCGGGTGGCGGGAGGAGTTCGGGAAACGAGCAGTACTTC. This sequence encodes CATAGGGRSSGNEQYF.

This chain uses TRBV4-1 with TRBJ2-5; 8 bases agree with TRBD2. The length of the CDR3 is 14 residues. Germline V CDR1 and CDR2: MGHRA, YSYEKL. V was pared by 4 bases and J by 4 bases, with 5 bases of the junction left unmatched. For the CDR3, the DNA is TGCGCCAGCAGCCTTTTCCGGGGGGGAGAGACCCAGTACTTC. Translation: CASSLFRGGETQYF.

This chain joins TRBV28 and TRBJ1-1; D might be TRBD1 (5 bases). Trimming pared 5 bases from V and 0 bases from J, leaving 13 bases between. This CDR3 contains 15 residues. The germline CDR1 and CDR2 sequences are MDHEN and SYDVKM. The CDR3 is CASSPPGSMNTEAFF. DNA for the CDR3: TGTGCCAGCAGTCCTCCAGGGTCCATGAACACTGAAGCTTTCTTT.

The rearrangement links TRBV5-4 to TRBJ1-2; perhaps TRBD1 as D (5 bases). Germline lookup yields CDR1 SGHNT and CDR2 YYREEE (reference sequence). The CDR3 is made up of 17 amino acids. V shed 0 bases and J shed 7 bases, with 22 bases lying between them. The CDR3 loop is CASSLGLGQGRFGGYTF. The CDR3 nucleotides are TGTGCCAGCAGCTTGGGATTGGGGCAGGGCCGGTTTGGTGGCTACACCTTC. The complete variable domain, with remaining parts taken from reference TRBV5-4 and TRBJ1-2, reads ETGVTQSPTHLIKTRGQQVTLRCSSQSGHNTVSWYQQALGQGPQFIFQYYREEENGRGNFPPRFSGLQFPNYSSELNVNALELDDSALYLCASSLGLGQGRFGGYTFGSGTRLTVV.